These 7 T cell receptor beta chains came from one sample sequenced in a study of blood T cell repertoires in COVID-19 (TCRdb year 2020). Libraries were prepared through the immunoSEQ multiplex PCR assay. The table comes from immuneACCESS by way of TCRdb, which keeps in-frame sequences with V and J called. Part of the clones is missing from these tables; in studies checked, under half for an unresolved V gene and the rest for unknown reasons. The sample table holds 180,000 or so clones, of which over 80% were seen once. The leading ten clones occupy about an eighth of the sample. Sequenced: PBMCs or T cells enriched from blood (not recorded which). The source of these receptors is a woman aged 55-70 years who had recovered from COVID-19.

There are a few counts of this clone. The chain links TRBV9 to TRBJ1-2, with D tentatively TRBD1 (5 bases). The CDR3 covers 13 residues. Germline V CDR1 and CDR2: SGDLS, YYNGEE. Trimming stripped 4 bases from V and 7 bases from J, with 14 bases between. Here the CDR3 DNA reads TGTGCCAGCAGCCCGCCGGGGGGGGTTGGCTACACCTTC. This gives the protein CASSPPGGVGYTF. Full variable domain (missing parts from reference TRBV9 and TRBJ1-2): DSGVTQTPKHLITATGQRVTLRCSPRSGDLSVYWYQQSLDQGLQFLIQYYNGEERAKGNILERFSAQQFPDLHSELNLSSLELGDSALYFCASSPPGGVGYTFGSGTRLTVV.

This clone turned up a few times. The chain links TRBV5-1 to TRBJ1-1; TRBD1 aligns across 8 bases. The J segment lost 1 base and the V segment lost 9 bases, leaving 8 bases of the junction unmatched. The CDR3 runs to 14 residues. Germline lookup yields CDR1 SGHRS and CDR2 YFSETQ. The CDR3 DNA is TGCGCCACACAGTCCGGGACAGGGAACACTGAAGCTTTCTTT. Protein sequence: CATQSGTGNTEAFF.

The J gene is TRBJ1-4, the V gene TRBV5-5; TRBD1 matches at 9 bases. This CDR3 is built from 16 residues. With V trimmed by 4 bases and J by 6 bases, 10 bases remained unmatched. Germline V CDR1 and CDR2: SGHKS, YYEKEE (reference sequence). The CDR3 sequence is CASSPGGTGQDEKLFF. CDR3 nucleotide sequence: TGTGCCAGCAGCCCCGGGGGGACAGGGCAAGATGAAAAACTGTTTTTT.

The gene calls are TRBV21-1 and TRBJ1-1; the table gives TRBD1 as D, unverified against the DNA. TRBV21-1 is flagged as a pseudogene. The CDR3 sequence is 16 residues long. CDR3 DNA sequence: TGTGCCAGCAGCAAATCCCTCAGGTTCATGAGCACTGAAGCTTTCTTT. Encoded protein: CASSKSLRFMSTEAFF.

This chain joins TRBV24-1 and TRBJ2-1; 14 bases match TRBD2. Germline CDR1 is KGHDR and CDR2 is SFDVKD. The CDR3 is made up of 16 amino acids. J gave up 8 bases and V 3 bases, and 5 bases lay outside the gene matches. CDR3 DNA: TGTGCCACCAGTGATCCCGGGACTAGCGGGAGTCATGAGCAGTTCTTC. Translated: CATSDPGTSGSHEQFF.

The chain combines TRBV27 with TRBJ1-5; 8 positions agree with TRBD1. Germline V gene sequence: CDR1 MNHEY, CDR2 SMNVEV (reference sequence). After removal of 5 bases from V and 7 bases from J, the junction contained 10 bases not matched to a gene. The CDR3 length is 15 residues. The CDR3 DNA sequence: TGTGCCAGCAGTCTTCAGGGGGCCGTGGGGCAGCCCCAGCATTTT. This gives the protein CASSLQGAVGQPQHF.

Here the CDR3 reads CASSGVAGAPQETQYF. DNA of the CDR3: TGCGCCAGCAGTGGTGTAGCGGGGGCCCCCCAAGAGACCCAGTACTTC. V and J are TRBV10-2 and TRBJ2-5, with 9 nucleotides matching TRBD2. J was trimmed by 1 base and V by 4 bases; bases with no gene match: 7. CDR1 WSHSY and CDR2 SAAADI come from the germline V gene. There are 16 residues in the CDR3.